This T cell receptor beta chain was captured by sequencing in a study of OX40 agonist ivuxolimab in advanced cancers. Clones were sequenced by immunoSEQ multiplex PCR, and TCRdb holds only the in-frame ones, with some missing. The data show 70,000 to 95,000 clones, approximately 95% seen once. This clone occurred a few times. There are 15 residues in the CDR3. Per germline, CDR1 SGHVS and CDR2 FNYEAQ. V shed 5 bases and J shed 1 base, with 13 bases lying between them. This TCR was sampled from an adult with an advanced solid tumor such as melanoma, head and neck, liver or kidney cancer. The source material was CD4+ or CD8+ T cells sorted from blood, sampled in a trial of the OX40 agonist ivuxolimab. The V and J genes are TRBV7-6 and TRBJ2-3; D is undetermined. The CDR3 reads CASSPRPLGTDTQYF. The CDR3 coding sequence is TGTGCCAGCAGCCCGAGGCCTCTGGGCACAGATACGCAGTATTTT.